One and the same sample provided the 16 T cell receptor beta chains below, sequenced in a study of glioma-infiltrating T cells. TCR alpha and beta CDR3 regions were amplified from RNA using iRepertoire nested multiplex PCR. TCRdb reprocessed the multiplex PCR reads via MiXCR and lists one record per CDR3 protein. The sample has fewer than 200,000 distinct CDR3 sequences, 43% seen once. The sequencing input was glioma tissue, nonneoplastic brain tissue, or PBMCs (not recorded which). The receptor source for this set is a human donor with low-grade glioma or glioblastoma, undergoing nonglioma brain surgery, or in good health (not recorded which).

This clonotype was detected ten times or more. The CDR3 reads CASSQDPGEHTEAFF. As DNA, the CDR3 is TGCGCCAGCAGCCAAGATCCGGGGGAGCACACTGAAGCTTTCTTT. The chain carries TRBV4-1 and TRBJ1-1; D might be TRBD1 (5 bases). Germline-derived CDR1 and CDR2 are MGHRA and YSYEKL. V lost 0 bases to trimming and J lost 3 bases, with 11 bases between them. CDR3 size: 15 residues.

This clonotype was found a few times. The chain is built from TRBV3-1 and TRBJ1-5, with D tentatively TRBD1 (5 bases). Trimming took off 4 bases at V and 0 bases at J, with 7 bases between the two ends. CDR3 size: 14 residues. Germline CDR1 and CDR2: LGHDT and YNNKEL (reference sequence). In DNA form, the CDR3 reads TGTGCCAGCAGCCCCAGGGATAGCAATCAGCCCCAGCATTTT. This translates into CASSPRDSNQPQHF.

The chain uses TRBV20-1 and TRBJ1-1, with D perhaps matching TRBD1 (5 bases). V lost 1 base and J 6 bases, leaving 9 bases between the germline ends. This CDR3 has 12 residues. Germline V gene lookup returns CDR1 DFQATT and CDR2 SNEGSKA (reference sequence). The CDR3 coding sequence is TGCAGTGCTAGAGGGGACCTGGCTGAAGCTTTCTTT. Amino acid sequence: CSARGDLAEAFF.

This clonotype was found once. A read error is possible here, since a much larger clone lies one base away. In DNA form, the CDR3 reads TGTTCCAGCAGTTTGGACCAGGGGCTGTGGGAGACCCAGTACTTC. This gives the protein CSSSLDQGLWETQYF. The rearrangement links TRBV28 to TRBJ2-5; a possible D gene is TRBD1 (6 bases). CDR3 length equals 15 residues. Germline lookup yields CDR1 MDHEN and CDR2 SYDVKM.

Many counts were recorded for this clonotype. This chain joins TRBV6-1 and TRBJ2-1, with 8 nucleotides matching TRBD2. The CDR3 extends over 15 amino acids. Germline trimming cut 6 bases from V and 4 bases from J; bases unmatched to any gene: 8. Looked up from germline, CDR1 is MNHNS and CDR2 is SASEGT. CDR3: CASRGIAGLYNEQFF. CDR3 nucleotides: TGTGCCAGCAGGGGGATAGCGGGACTGTACAATGAGCAGTTCTTC.

The sample holds one count of this clonotype. The J gene is TRBJ2-1, the V gene TRBV2; perhaps D is TRBD1 or TRBD2 (6 bases each). Germline V gene sequence: CDR1 SNHLY, CDR2 FYNNEI. Between the trimmed V and J ends, which lost 6 bases and 7 bases, there was a span of 19 bases. The CDR3 is made up of 15 amino acids. CDR3: CASSSAGGAENEQFF. For the CDR3, the DNA is TGTGCCAGCAGCTCCGCCGGGGGCGCCGAGAATGAGCAGTTCTTC.

The sample holds many counts of this clonotype. The gene calls are TRBV20-1 and TRBJ2-7; the D gene is possibly TRBD1 (5 bases). There are 13 residues in the CDR3. Looked up from germline, CDR1 is DFQATT and CDR2 is SNEGSKA (reference sequence). The V and J ends lost 0 bases and 7 bases respectively, with 13 bases between them. The CDR3: CSARDAQGLEQYF. CDR3 sequence (DNA): TGCAGTGCTAGAGACGCCCAGGGCCTTGAGCAGTACTTC.

Concerning this clonotype itself: A much more abundant neighbour one base away suggests this may be a read error. The chain combines TRBV2 with TRBJ1-1, with TRBD1 as a possible D gene (6 bases). This CDR3 spans 14 amino acids. In germline, CDR1 is SNHLY, CDR2 FYNNEI. CDR3 DNA: TGTGCCAGCATCGGGGGCAGGGTGGGCACTGAAGATTTCTTT. Translation: CASIGGRVGTEDFF.

V usage is TRBV20-1 and J usage is TRBJ2-5; 14 nucleotides match TRBD2. The CDR3 has 17 residues. The germline V gene encodes CDR1 DFQATT and CDR2 SNEGSKA (reference sequence). J was trimmed by 4 bases and V by 3 bases; bases with no gene match: 10. CDR3 coding DNA: TGCAGTGCTAGCGGGGGACTAGCGGGAGTTCGGTTAGAGACCCAGTACTTC. The encoded protein is CSASGGLAGVRLETQYF.

V and J are TRBV29-1 and TRBJ1-2; D possibly corresponds to TRBD1 (5 bases). The CDR3 is 13 residues long. The V gene's germline CDR1 is SQVTM and CDR2 ANQGSEA. Trimming cost V 5 bases and J 8 bases, with 18 bases left between them. Here the CDR3 DNA reads TGCAGCGTTCGGGGGTCAGGGATTGAGGGCTACACCTTC. It is translated as CSVRGSGIEGYTF.

This clonotype occurred many times. V and J are TRBV20-1 and TRBJ2-1; TRBD2 aligns across 9 bases. The CDR3 totals 17 residues. Per germline, CDR1 DFQATT and CDR2 SNEGSKA (reference sequence). Trimming cost V 2 bases and J 7 bases; bases outside gene matches: 15. The CDR3 DNA reads as TGCAGTGCTAGACGGCTAGCGGGACAAATTCTCCCTAATGAGCAGTTCTTC. Translation: CSARRLAGQILPNEQFF.

Notes on this clonotype: A read error may produce the germline difference seen at one junction end. The chain is built from TRBV29-1 and TRBJ2-3; no clear D. Germline lookup yields CDR1 SQVTM and CDR2 ANQGSEA. This CDR3 comprises 12 residues. CDR3 sequence: CSVRVGTDKQYF. Here the CDR3 DNA reads TGCAGCGTTCGAGTCGGCACAGATAAGCAGTATTTT.

Regarding this clonotype: A much larger clone lies a single base off, so this may be a read error. The V call is TRBV20-1, the J call TRBJ2-5; 12 positions match TRBD2. The J segment lost 7 bases and the V segment lost 3 bases, leaving 12 bases of the junction unmatched. The V gene's germline CDR1 is DFQATT and CDR2 SNEGSKA (reference sequence). This CDR3 has 16 residues. The DNA of the CDR3 is TGCAGTGCTAGCCCCCCTAGCGGGAGGGCCCGGGTGACCCAGTACTTC. Its translation is CSASPPSGRARVTQYF.

The chain combines TRBV2 with TRBJ2-1, with D tentatively TRBD1 (5 bases). Germline CDR1 and CDR2: SNHLY and FYNNEI. The CDR3 is 15 amino acids. V shed 5 bases and J shed 7 bases, with 18 bases lying between them. The CDR3 DNA sequence: TGTGCCAGCAGTCCCCTCCCAGGGTCCCCGAATGAGCAGTTCTTC. Protein sequence: CASSPLPGSPNEQFF.

Ten or more counts support this clonotype. The CDR3 here is CASRVPGGEGYTF. As DNA, the CDR3 is TGTGCCAGCAGAGTTCCAGGGGGAGAAGGCTACACCTTC. This chain links TRBV28 with TRBJ1-2; 7 nucleotides agree with TRBD1. The trim removed 6 bases at V and 8 bases at J, leaving 9 bases unmatched. Germline CDR1 is MDHEN and CDR2 is SYDVKM. The CDR3 length is 13 residues.

In this sample, this clonotype turned up a few times. The rearrangement links TRBV29-1 to TRBJ2-7, with D possibly being TRBD1 (6 bases). The CDR3 loop spans 14 amino acids. Germline assignment: CDR1 SQVTM and CDR2 ANQGSEA. V shed 5 bases and J shed 2 bases, with 16 bases lying between them. CDR3 in amino acids: CSVPKTGAPYEQYF. The CDR3 DNA reads as TGCAGCGTTCCAAAGACAGGCGCACCCTACGAGCAGTACTTC.